This T cell receptor (beta chain) was profiled in a study of blood T cell repertoires in COVID-19. Only in-frame clones appear in the TCRdb table, and some are missing; sequencing was by immunoSEQ multiplex PCR. The repertoire holds roughly 170,000 clones, with 70% to 90% as singletons. The V segment lost 6 bases and the J segment 3 bases; nucleotides outside the gene matches: 9. Per the germline V gene, CDR1 is MNHEY and CDR2 is SMNVEV (reference sequence). The CDR3 has 17 amino acids. Sequenced material: peripheral blood. This sequence joins TRBV27 and TRBJ2-2; 11 bases align to TRBD2. The receptor comes from a man between 60 and 75 years old who had recovered from COVID-19. The CDR3 DNA follows: TGTGCCAGCAGGCGACTACTAGCGGGGGATCACACCGGGGAGCTGTTTTTT. Its protein is CASRRLLAGDHTGELFF.